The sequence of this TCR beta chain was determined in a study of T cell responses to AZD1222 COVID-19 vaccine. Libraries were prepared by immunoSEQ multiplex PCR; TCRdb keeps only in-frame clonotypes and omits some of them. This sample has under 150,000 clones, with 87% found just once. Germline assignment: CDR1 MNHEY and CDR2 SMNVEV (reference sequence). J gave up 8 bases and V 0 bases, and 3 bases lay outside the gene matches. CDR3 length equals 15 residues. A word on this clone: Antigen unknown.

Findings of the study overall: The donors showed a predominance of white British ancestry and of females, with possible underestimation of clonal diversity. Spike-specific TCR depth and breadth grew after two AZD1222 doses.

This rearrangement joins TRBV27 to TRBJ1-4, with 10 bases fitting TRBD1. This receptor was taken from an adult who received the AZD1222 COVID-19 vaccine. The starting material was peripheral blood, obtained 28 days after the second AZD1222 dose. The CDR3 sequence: CASSLSGTGAEKLFF. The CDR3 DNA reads TGTGCCAGCAGTTTATCCGGGACAGGGGCGGAAAAACTGTTTTTT.